The 5 T cell receptor beta chains presented below share a single source sample, sequenced in a study of regulatory T cells in long-lasting Graves disease. To make TCR beta libraries, researchers used iRepertoire HTBI primers and Arm-PCR of CDR3 regions. TCRdb analysed the multiplex PCR reads with MiXCR anew, one entry per CDR3 protein. Here the sample spans more than 300,000 distinct CDR3 sequences, 15% to 18% being singletons. Time point defined: newly diagnosed GD, antithyroid drugs for less than 3 months. PBMCs were the source of the RNA used for TCR sequencing. The sample in question was peripheral blood mononuclear cells (PBMCs), obtained at new diagnosis, from a patient treated with antithyroid drugs. These receptors came from a female donor with Graves disease.

This clonotype occurred many times. The genes are TRBV13 and TRBJ1-5; 7 bases align to TRBD1. J lost 9 bases, V lost 0 bases, and 5 bases had no gene match. Germline CDR1 PRHDT, CDR2 FYEKMQ (reference sequence). This CDR3 contains 14 residues. CDR3 bases: TGTGCCAGCAGCTTAGGACAGGGGACAAGGCCCCAGCATTTT. Amino acids: CASSLGQGTRPQHF. The complete variable domain, with remaining parts taken from reference TRBV13 and TRBJ1-5, reads AAGVIQSPRHLIKEKRETATLKCYPIPRHDTVYWYQQGPGQDPQFLISFYEKMQSDKGSIPDRFSAQQFSDYHSELNMSSLELGDSALYFCASSLGQGTRPQHFGDGTRLSIL.

In its sample, this clonotype was seen many times. This sequence joins TRBV11-2 and TRBJ2-5; D possibly corresponds to TRBD2 (5 bases). CDR1 is SGHAT and CDR2 is FQNNGV in the germline V gene. The CDR3 runs to 13 residues. Trimming shortened V by 1 base and J by 9 bases, and 12 bases separated the two germline ends. Written as DNA, the CDR3 is TGTGCCAGCAGCTTAGCTAGGACCGGGGCCCAGTACTTC. The encoded protein is CASSLARTGAQYF.

This clonotype was detected only once. This chain links TRBV11-2 with TRBJ2-3, with 11 bases that match TRBD2. Per germline, CDR1 SGHAT and CDR2 FQNNGV. This CDR3 has 15 amino acids. V gave up 5 bases and J gave up 5 bases; unmatched junction bases: 6. In DNA form, the CDR3 reads TGTGCCAGCAGCCCTACTAGCGGGAGCTTAGATACGCAGTATTTT. Protein sequence: CASSPTSGSLDTQYF.

This clonotype was picked up many times. The chain is built from TRBV28 and TRBJ1-2; D may be TRBD1 (5 bases). Germline values: CDR1 MDHEN, CDR2 SYDVKM. V dropped 6 bases and J dropped 4 bases, with 12 bases sitting between them. The CDR3 runs 13 residues. The CDR3 nucleotides read TGTGCCAGCAGCCCAGGGTTAGGCTATGGCTACACCTTC. It translates to CASSPGLGYGYTF.

The J gene is TRBJ2-3, the V gene TRBV12-3 or TRBV12-4; the D is unclear. The CDR3 extends over 13 amino acids. Trimming pared 4 bases from V and 0 bases from J, leaving 5 bases between. The CDR3 DNA reads TGTGCCAGCAGTTATCAAAGCACAGATACGCAGTATTTT. This encodes CASSYQSTDTQYF.